These 26 T cell receptor beta chains were sequenced from one sample in a study of monozygotic twins with inflammatory bowel disease. TCRdb reprocessed the 5' RACE reads, with one entry per CDR3 protein and no DNA. Its table records some 450,000 distinct CDR3 sequences. The specimen sequenced was blood. These receptors came from a human donor with ulcerative colitis or Crohn's disease, or a healthy co-twin of an affected twin (not recorded which).

The chain is built from TRBV18 and TRBJ2-3. This CDR3 is 16 amino acids long. CDR1 is KGHSH, CDR2 LQKENI, per germline. The CDR3 spells CASSPRAGATTDTQYF. The full variable domain, completed using reference TRBV18 and TRBJ2-3, is NAGVMQNPRHLVRRRGQEARLRCSPMKGHSHVYWYRQLPEEGLKFMVYLQKENIIDESGMPKERFSAEFPKEGPSILRIQQVVRGDSAAYFCASSPRAGATTDTQYFGPGTRLTVL.

The chain links TRBV6-2 or TRBV6-3 to TRBJ2-1; without DNA, the TCRdb call of TRBD2 cannot be checked. In germline, CDR1 is MNHEY, CDR2 SVGEGT. The CDR3 sequence is 13 residues long. This CDR3 reads CASSRLAYNEQFF.

The V gene is TRBV7-9, the J gene TRBJ1-2. Per the germline V gene, CDR1 is SEHNR and CDR2 is FQNEAQ (reference sequence). The CDR3 totals 14 residues. The CDR3 sequence: CASSLGAGNYGYTF.

The genes are TRBV19 and TRBJ2-1; TCRdb reports TRBD1, a call that lacks DNA to check it against. Germline V gene sequence: CDR1 LNHDA, CDR2 SQIVND (reference sequence). This CDR3 contains 14 residues. CDR3 sequence: CASSAGQGYNEQFF.

The chain links TRBV20-1 to TRBJ2-3; absent DNA, TCRdb's TRBD1 call cannot be checked. This CDR3 spans 15 amino acids. Germline loops: CDR1 DFQATT, CDR2 SNEGSKA (reference sequence). This CDR3 reads CSARDRTGPTDTQYF.

The V and J genes are TRBV5-5 and TRBJ2-2; absent DNA, TCRdb's TRBD1 call cannot be checked. In germline, CDR1 is SGHKS, CDR2 YYEKEE (reference sequence). The CDR3 is 14 amino acids. CDR3 sequence reads: CASLRANGAGELFF.

The chain links TRBV3-1 to TRBJ1-2. The V gene's germline CDR1 is LGHDT and CDR2 YNNKEL (reference sequence). The CDR3 extends over 12 amino acids. CDR3 residues: CASSQDNRGYTF.

The rearrangement uses TRBV19 and TRBJ2-1; absent DNA, TCRdb's TRBD2 call cannot be checked. Germline V gene data show CDR1 as LNHDA and CDR2 as SQIVND (reference sequence). The CDR3 extends over 17 amino acids. The CDR3 sequence is CASSRGLAGGRENEQFF. Drawing the rest from reference TRBV19 and TRBJ2-1, the complete variable domain is DGGITQSPKYLFRKEGQNVTLSCEQNLNHDAMYWYRQDPGQGLRLIYYSQIVNDFQKGDIAEGYSVSREKKESFPLTVTSAQKNPTAFYLCASSRGLAGGRENEQFFGPGTRLTVL.

V is TRBV7-3 and J is TRBJ2-5; the D call from TCRdb, TRBD2, cannot be confirmed without DNA. The CDR3 extends over 17 amino acids. Looked up from germline, CDR1 is SGHTA and CDR2 is FQGTGA. This CDR3 reads CASSLAGGGSVWETQYF.

The chain couples TRBV5-4 to TRBJ2-5. Germline V gene sequence: CDR1 SGHNT, CDR2 YYREEE (reference sequence). This CDR3 is 14 amino acids long. CDR3: CASSLGQDRETQYF.

The chain has TRBV28 and TRBJ2-2; TCRdb's assignment of TRBD1 cannot be checked, as there is no DNA. CDR1 and CDR2 (germline): MDHEN, SYDVKM. The CDR3 is 15 residues long. The CDR3 sequence: CASGKEGAGTGELFF.

The chain employs TRBV5-5 and TRBJ2-1; no DNA is available, so the TRBD2 call from TCRdb remains unchecked. The CDR3 consists of 17 residues. Per germline, CDR1 SGHKS and CDR2 YYEKEE (reference sequence). This CDR3 reads CASILGLAGGLTEEQFF.

The chain uses TRBV11-1 and TRBJ2-4; TCRdb picks TRBD1, but there is no DNA to check that call. Germline V gene data show CDR1 as SGHAT and CDR2 as FQDESV (reference sequence). The CDR3 sequence is 18 residues long. CDR3 in amino acids: CASSRPGQGERAKNIQYF.

The CDR3 is CASSKFLAGSSSAETQYF. The rearrangement uses TRBV12-3 or TRBV12-4 and TRBJ2-5; as DNA is missing, the TRBD2 call by TCRdb cannot be tested. This CDR3 comprises 18 residues.

V is TRBV7-2 and J is TRBJ2-3. This CDR3 comprises 16 residues. Germline CDR1 reads SGHTA; CDR2 reads FQGNSA. The CDR3 region is CASSPAGSGSTDTQYF. Based on the CDR3 plus reference TRBV7-2 and TRBJ2-3, the full variable domain is GAGVSQSPSNKVTEKGKDVELRCDPISGHTALYWYRQSLGQGLEFLIYFQGNSAPDKSGLPSDRFSAERTGGSVSTLTIQRTQQEDSAVYLCASSPAGSGSTDTQYFGPGTRLTVL.

The chain uses TRBV12-3 or TRBV12-4 and TRBJ1-4. The CDR3 sequence is 13 residues long. The CDR3 sequence: CASSQDRGEKLFF.

The chain carries TRBV7-9 and TRBJ1-2; the D call from TCRdb, TRBD1, cannot be confirmed without DNA. The germline V gene has CDR1 SEHNR and CDR2 FQNEAQ (reference sequence). The CDR3 is 15 residues long. The CDR3 region is CASSSPGQGANGYTF.

The chain joins TRBV2 to TRBJ2-5. Germline V CDR1 and CDR2: SNHLY, FYNNEI. The CDR3 loop spans 15 amino acids. CDR3 amino acids: CASSASVDSEETQYF.

The chain carries TRBV27 and TRBJ2-1; the TCRdb call, TRBD1, lacks DNA for checking. The CDR3 totals 16 residues. Germline V gene data show CDR1 as MNHEY and CDR2 as SMNVEV (reference sequence). CDR3 in amino acids: CASSIAGSRFYNEQFF.

The V and J genes are TRBV12-3 or TRBV12-4 and TRBJ2-7; TCRdb's D call, TRBD2, is unchecked because there is no DNA. The CDR3 spans 14 residues. The CDR3 loop is CASRPTSGGSEQYF.

This chain joins TRBV20-1 and TRBJ2-7; TCRdb calls TRBD1, which cannot be checked without DNA. The CDR3 has 14 amino acids. Germline CDR1 is DFQATT and CDR2 is SNEGSKA (reference sequence). The CDR3 loop reads CSASGTGGSYEQYF.

The V gene is TRBV7-6, the J gene TRBJ2-3. The CDR3 covers 14 residues. Germline values: CDR1 SGHVS, CDR2 FNYEAQ. CDR3 in amino acids: CASSFSGRTDTQYF. The variable domain in full, completed from reference TRBV7-6 and TRBJ2-3, reads GAGVSQSPRYKVTKRGQDVALRCDPISGHVSLYWYRQALGQGPEFLTYFNYEAQQDKSGLPNDRFSAERPEGSISTLTIQRTEQRDSAMYRCASSFSGRTDTQYFGPGTRLTVL.

The CDR3 sequence is CAGRPGQGANGELFF. The rearrangement joins TRBV5-5 to TRBJ2-2; without DNA, the TCRdb call of TRBD1 cannot be checked. The CDR3 totals 15 residues. Germline V lookup: CDR1 SGHKS, CDR2 YYEKEE (reference sequence).

V is TRBV6-2 or TRBV6-3 and J is TRBJ2-1; TCRdb returns TRBD1, unconfirmable since there is no DNA. In germline, CDR1 is MNHEY, CDR2 SVGEGT. This CDR3 is 14 amino acids long. The CDR3 loop reads CASSQANRDNEQFF.

The chain combines TRBV29-1 with TRBJ1-1. This CDR3 has 15 residues. The germline V gene has CDR1 SQVTM and CDR2 ANQGSEA. This CDR3 is CSVEEGGIGRGGTFF.

This chain joins TRBV20-1 and TRBJ1-1; TCRdb names TRBD1, which stays unverified in the absence of DNA. The CDR3 sequence is 11 residues long. Germline V CDR1 and CDR2: DFQATT, SNEGSKA (reference sequence). CDR3 protein: CSAREGQEAFF.